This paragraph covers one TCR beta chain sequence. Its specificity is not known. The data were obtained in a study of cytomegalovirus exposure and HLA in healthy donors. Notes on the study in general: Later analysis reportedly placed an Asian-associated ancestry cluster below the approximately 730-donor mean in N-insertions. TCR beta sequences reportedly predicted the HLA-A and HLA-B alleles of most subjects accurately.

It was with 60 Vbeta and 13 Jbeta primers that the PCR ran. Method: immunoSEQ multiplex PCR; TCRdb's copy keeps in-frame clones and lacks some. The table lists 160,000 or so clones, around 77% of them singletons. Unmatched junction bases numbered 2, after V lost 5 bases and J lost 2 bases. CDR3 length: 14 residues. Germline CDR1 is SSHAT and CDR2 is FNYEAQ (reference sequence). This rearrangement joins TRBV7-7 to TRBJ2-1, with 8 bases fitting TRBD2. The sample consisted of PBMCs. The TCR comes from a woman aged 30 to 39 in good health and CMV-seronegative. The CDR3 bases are TGTGCCAGCAGCCCGGGGGGGGCCTACAATGAGCAGTTCTTC. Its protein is CASSPGGAYNEQFF.